This T cell receptor beta chain is drawn from a study of CD8+CD57+ T cells in acquired aplastic anemia. Study-wide context: Reads per healthy sample averaged roughly 9.9 million (CD4+) and about 12 million (CD8+).

The study, taken as a whole, reports: Patients were compared with controls for CD8+ Simpson's diversity, and no significant difference emerged. Between patients and controls, roughly 29 CD8+ CDR3 sequences were found in common.

The CDR3 sequence is 14 residues long. Trimming removed 3 bases from V and 1 base from J, with 10 bases in between. Germline V gives CDR1 SGHRS, CDR2 YFSETQ. TCR beta VDJ and CDR3 profiles were obtained from a genomic DNA template. TCRdb recomputed calls from the reads with MiXCR, one row per CDR3 protein. This table holds under 250,000 distinct CDR3 sequences, approximately 35% found once. The table lists this clonotype with a few counts. Its antigen is unidentified. This receptor was taken from a human donor in good health, serving as a control. The chain carries TRBV5-1 and TRBJ1-1; D is uncertain. Sequenced input: sorted CD4+, CD8+, or CD8+CD57+ T cells (not recorded which) from PBMCs. The CDR3 nucleotides are TGCGCCAGCAGCTCGCAGGCTCGGAACACTGAAGCTTTCTTT. Protein sequence: CASSSQARNTEAFF.